This TCR beta chain was captured by sequencing in a study of PD-1 blockade in classical Hodgkin lymphoma. Measured with immunoSEQ multiplex PCR; TCRdb has only the in-frame clones, and not every one. The sample gives over 35,000 clones, about 89% of which show up once; around 9% is in the top ten. Germline V lookup: CDR1 LNHNV, CDR2 YYDKDF (reference sequence). The CDR3 length is 17 residues. V gave up 0 bases and J gave up 2 bases, with 14 bases separating them. Regarding this clone: As yet, its antigen is unknown.

Relapse after autologous stem cell transplantation occurred in every patient, and brentuximab vedotin exposure varied. Patients showed best responses of complete response, partial response or progressive disease. Whole-study findings and limits: Relapsed/refractory patients reportedly had the lowest baseline TCR diversity, below newly diagnosed patients, who were below healthy donors. In CD4+ cells, TCR diversity went up significantly by C4D1, but in CD8+ cells it did not.

The V call is TRBV15, the J call TRBJ2-1; D may correspond to TRBD1 or TRBD2 (5 bases each). This sample comprised peripheral blood mononuclear cells (PBMCs), obtained at baseline. This receptor was taken from a human donor with classical Hodgkin lymphoma. The CDR3 DNA reads as TGTGCCACCAGCAGAGATCCGGGACCTAGGACCTACAATGAGCAGTTCTTC. Its protein is CATSRDPGPRTYNEQFF.